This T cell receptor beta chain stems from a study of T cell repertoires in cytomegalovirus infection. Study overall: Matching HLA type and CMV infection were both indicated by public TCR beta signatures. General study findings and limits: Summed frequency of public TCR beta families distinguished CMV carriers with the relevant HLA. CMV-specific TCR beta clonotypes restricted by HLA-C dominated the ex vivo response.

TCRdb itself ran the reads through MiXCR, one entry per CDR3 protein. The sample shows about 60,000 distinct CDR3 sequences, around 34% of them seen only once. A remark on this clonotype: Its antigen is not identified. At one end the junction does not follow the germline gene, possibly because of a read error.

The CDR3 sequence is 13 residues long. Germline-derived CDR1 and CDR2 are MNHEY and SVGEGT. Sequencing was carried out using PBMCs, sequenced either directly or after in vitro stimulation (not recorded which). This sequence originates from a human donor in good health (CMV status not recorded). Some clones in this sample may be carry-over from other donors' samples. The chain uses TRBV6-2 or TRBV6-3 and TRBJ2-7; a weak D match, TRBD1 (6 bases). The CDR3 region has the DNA TGTGCCGGCAGTTCCAGGGGAGCCGACGAGCAGTACTTC. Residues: CAGSSRGADEQYF.